This note documents a single TCR beta chain sequence. This CDR3 region has 11 residues. Per germline, CDR1 SQVTM and CDR2 ANQGSEA. With 6 bases clipped from V and 10 bases from J, the junction kept 5 bases outside the gene matches. Reverse transcription of roughly 0.5 to 1 ug RNA used random hexamers. TCRdb re-derived calls from the immunoSEQ multiplex PCR reads in MiXCR, one entry per CDR3 protein. The sample lists around 100,000 distinct CDR3 sequences; 95% were seen once. This entry belongs to a study of CD8 T cells in Susac syndrome. In the study overall: Patients with Susac syndrome were therapy-naive, taking corticosteroids, with some also receiving intravenous immunoglobulin, or taking intravenous immunoglobulin alone at the time their blood was drawn.

CD8+ and CD4+ blood T cells underwent TCR beta sequencing. This chain joins TRBV29-1 and TRBJ2-1; the match to TRBD1 covers 8 bases. Sequencing was performed on CD8+ T cells from PBMCs. The receptor was derived from a human donor with Susac syndrome. DNA for the CDR3: TGCAGCGTGGACAGGGTTGAAGAGCAGTTCTTC. Translation: CSVDRVEEQFF.